The entry below describes one TCR beta chain. Its antigen remains unknown. This specimen comes from a study of post-analysis software for immune sequencing data. For the study at large: Courses of disease covered relapsing-remitting, secondary progressive and progressive-relapsing multiple sclerosis. Study observations and caveats: Co-batched samples clustered tightly together by F measure. Those with multiple sclerosis, the patient group, showed significantly lower normalized Chao1 diversity than controls. Relative to controls, patients had about 5 TRBV segments at higher frequency, with TRBV5-6, TRBV5-1 and TRBV20-1 among these.

Each TCR beta cDNA library carried unique molecular identifiers. TCRdb reprocessed the PCR reads via MiXCR and lists one record per CDR3 protein. Here the sample spans about 810,000 distinct CDR3 sequences, under 70% being singletons. Trimming took 4 bases from V and 6 from J; bases not matched to a gene: 10. Germline V gene data show CDR1 as SGHTA and CDR2 as FQGNSA. The CDR3 covers 15 residues. The specimen sequenced was blood. The receptor was derived from a girl aged 5-17 years with multiple sclerosis. The chain couples TRBV7-2 to TRBJ1-2; TRBD1 matches 8 bases. Written as DNA, the CDR3 is TGTGCCAGCAGCTCCCGCTGGACAGGGAGCCATGGCTACACCTTC. This codes for CASSSRWTGSHGYTF.